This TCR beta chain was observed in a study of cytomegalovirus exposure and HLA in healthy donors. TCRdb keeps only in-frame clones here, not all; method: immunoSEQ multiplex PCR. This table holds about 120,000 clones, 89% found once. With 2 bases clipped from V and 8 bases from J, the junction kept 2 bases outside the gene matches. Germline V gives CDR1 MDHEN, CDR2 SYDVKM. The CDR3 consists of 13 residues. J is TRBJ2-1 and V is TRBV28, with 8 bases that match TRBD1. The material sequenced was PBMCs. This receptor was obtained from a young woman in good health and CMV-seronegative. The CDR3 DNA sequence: TGTGCCAGCAGTTTAGAACAGGGGGATGAGCAGTTCTTC. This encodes CASSLEQGDEQFF.